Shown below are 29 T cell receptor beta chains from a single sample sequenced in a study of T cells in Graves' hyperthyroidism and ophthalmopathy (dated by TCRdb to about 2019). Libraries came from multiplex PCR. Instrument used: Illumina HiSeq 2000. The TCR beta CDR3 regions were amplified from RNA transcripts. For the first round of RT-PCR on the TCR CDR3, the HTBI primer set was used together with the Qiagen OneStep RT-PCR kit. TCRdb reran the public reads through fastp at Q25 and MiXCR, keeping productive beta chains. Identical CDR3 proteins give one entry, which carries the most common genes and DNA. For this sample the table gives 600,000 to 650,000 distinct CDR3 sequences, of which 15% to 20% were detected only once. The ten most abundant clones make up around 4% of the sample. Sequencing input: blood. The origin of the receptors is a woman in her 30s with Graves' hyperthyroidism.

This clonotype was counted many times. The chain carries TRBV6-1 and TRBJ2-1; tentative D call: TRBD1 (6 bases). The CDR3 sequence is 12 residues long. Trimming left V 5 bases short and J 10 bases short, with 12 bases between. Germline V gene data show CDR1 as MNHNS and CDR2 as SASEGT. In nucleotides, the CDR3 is TGTGCCAGCAGTAAGGACAGTCGGGAGCAGTTCTTC. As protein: CASSKDSREQFF.

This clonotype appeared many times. DNA of the CDR3: TGTGCCAGCAGTGACGGAACAGGGAGCACAGATACGCAGTATTTT. It specifies CASSDGTGSTDTQYF. The rearrangement joins TRBV6-4 to TRBJ2-3; the D gene is possibly TRBD1 (6 bases). V lost 2 bases and J lost 0, with 9 bases in between. CDR1 is MRHNA, CDR2 SNTAGT, per germline. This CDR3 is built from 15 residues.

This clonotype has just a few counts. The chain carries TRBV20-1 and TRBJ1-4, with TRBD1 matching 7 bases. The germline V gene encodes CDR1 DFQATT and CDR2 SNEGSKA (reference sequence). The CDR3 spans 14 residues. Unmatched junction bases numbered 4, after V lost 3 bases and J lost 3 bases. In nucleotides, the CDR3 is TGCAGTGCTAGGACAGGGCCACCTAATGAAAAACTGTTTTTT. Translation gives CSARTGPPNEKLFF.

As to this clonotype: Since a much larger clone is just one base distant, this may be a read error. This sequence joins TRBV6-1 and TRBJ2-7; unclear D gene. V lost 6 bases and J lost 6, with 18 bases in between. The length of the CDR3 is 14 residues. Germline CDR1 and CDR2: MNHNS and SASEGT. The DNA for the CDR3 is TGTGCCAGCAGCTCGACCCAATCCTCTGGCGAGCAGTACTTC. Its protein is CASSSTQSSGEQYF.

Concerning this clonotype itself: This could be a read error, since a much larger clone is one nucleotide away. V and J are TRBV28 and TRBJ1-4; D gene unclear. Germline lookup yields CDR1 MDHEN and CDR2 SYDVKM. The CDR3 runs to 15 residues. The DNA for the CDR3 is TGTGCCAGCAGTTTATTCAGAGCAACTAATGAAAAACTGCTTTTT. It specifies CASSLFRATNEKLLF.

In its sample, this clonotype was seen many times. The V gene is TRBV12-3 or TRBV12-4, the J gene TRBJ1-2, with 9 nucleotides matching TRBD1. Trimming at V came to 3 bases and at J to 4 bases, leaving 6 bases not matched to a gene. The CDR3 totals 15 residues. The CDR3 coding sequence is TGTGCCAGCAGTTTCGGCGACAGGGGGTCCTATGGCTACACCTTC. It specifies CASSFGDRGSYGYTF.

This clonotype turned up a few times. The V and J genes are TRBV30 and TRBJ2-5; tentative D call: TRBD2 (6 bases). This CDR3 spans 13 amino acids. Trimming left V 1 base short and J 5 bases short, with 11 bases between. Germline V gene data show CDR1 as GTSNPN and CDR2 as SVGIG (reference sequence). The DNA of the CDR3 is TGTGCCTGGAGTGGGGGACTTCGGGAGACCCAGTACTTC. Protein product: CAWSGGLRETQYF.

CDR3 in DNA: TGTGCCAGCAGCGTAGGGAGTTCCGATACGCAGTATTTT. It yields the protein CASSVGSSDTQYF. This chain connects TRBV5-6 to TRBJ2-3; D possibly corresponds to TRBD2 (5 bases). The V and J ends lost 4 bases and 6 bases respectively, with 12 bases between them. This CDR3 is 13 amino acids long. CDR1 and CDR2 from the germline V gene are SGHDT and YYEEEE.

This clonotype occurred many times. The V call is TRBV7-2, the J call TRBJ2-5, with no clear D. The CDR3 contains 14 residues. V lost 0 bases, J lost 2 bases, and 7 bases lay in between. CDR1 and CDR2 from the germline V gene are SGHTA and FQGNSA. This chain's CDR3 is CASSLAGQQETQYF. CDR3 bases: TGTGCCAGCAGCTTAGCTGGTCAGCAAGAGACCCAGTACTTC.

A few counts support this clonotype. The CDR3 DNA sequence: TGTGCCAGCAGCGGAGTCAGGGTGTCCGGGGAGCTGTTTTTT. Its protein is CASSGVRVSGELFF. This chain connects TRBV9 to TRBJ2-2; TRBD1 is a possible D gene (5 bases). Between the trimmed V and J ends, which lost 3 bases and 6 bases, there was a span of 12 bases. In germline, CDR1 is SGDLS, CDR2 YYNGEE. The CDR3 has 14 amino acids.

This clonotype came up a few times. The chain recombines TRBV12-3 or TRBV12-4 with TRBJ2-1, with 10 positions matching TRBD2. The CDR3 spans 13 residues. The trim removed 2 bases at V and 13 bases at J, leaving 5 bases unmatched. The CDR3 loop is CASSLFSGRRQFF. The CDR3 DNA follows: TGTGCCAGCAGTTTATTTAGCGGGAGGCGACAGTTCTTC.

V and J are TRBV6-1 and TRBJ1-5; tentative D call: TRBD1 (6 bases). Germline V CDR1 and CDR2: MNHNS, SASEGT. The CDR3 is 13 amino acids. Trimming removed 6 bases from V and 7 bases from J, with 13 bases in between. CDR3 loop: CASRATGYQPQHF. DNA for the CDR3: TGTGCCAGCAGGGCAACAGGGTACCAGCCCCAGCATTTT.

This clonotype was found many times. The CDR3, as DNA: TGTGCCAGCACATTCCTGTGGGGGAGCACAGATACGCAGTATTTT. Protein: CASTFLWGSTDTQYF. This chain uses TRBV28 with TRBJ2-3; D is tentatively TRBD1 or TRBD2 (5 bases each). Deletions cut 7 bases from V and 0 bases from J, with 14 bases between. CDR3 length: 15 residues. Looked up from germline, CDR1 is MDHEN and CDR2 is SYDVKM.

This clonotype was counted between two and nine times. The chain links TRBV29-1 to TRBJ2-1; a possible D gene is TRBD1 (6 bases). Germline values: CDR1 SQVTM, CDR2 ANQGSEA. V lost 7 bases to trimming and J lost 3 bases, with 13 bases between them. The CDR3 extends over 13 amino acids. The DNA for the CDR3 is TGCAGCGCTGCGGACAGCTACTACAATGAGCAGTTCTTC. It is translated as CSAADSYYNEQFF.

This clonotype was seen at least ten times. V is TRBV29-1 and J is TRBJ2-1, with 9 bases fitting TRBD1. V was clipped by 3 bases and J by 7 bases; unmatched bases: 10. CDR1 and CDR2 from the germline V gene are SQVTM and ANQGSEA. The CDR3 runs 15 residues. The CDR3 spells CSVDRDREGLNEQFF. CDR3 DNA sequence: TGCAGCGTTGATCGGGACAGGGAAGGGTTGAATGAGCAGTTCTTC.

Here the CDR3 reads CASSLEGRANQPQHF. The DNA of the CDR3 is TGCGCCAGCAGCTTGGAAGGCAGGGCCAATCAGCCCCAGCATTTT. This chain connects TRBV5-1 to TRBJ1-5; D might be TRBD1 (5 bases). CDR1 SGHRS and CDR2 YFSETQ come from the germline V gene. The ends were cut back, 0 bases at V and 3 bases at J, with 10 bases in the middle. The CDR3 spans 15 residues.

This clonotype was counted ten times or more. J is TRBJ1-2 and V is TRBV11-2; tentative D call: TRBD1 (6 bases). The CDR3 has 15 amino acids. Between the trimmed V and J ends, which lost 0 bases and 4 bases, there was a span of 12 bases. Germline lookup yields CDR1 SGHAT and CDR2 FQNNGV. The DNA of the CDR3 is TGTGCCAGCAGCTTAGACGGACAGAGCTCCTATGGCTACACCTTC. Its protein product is CASSLDGQSSYGYTF.

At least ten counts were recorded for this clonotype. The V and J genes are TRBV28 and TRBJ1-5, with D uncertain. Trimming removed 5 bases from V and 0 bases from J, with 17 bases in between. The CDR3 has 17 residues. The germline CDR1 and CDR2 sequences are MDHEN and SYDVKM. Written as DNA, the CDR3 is TGTGCCAGCAGTATCCAACTAAGCGGGTATAGCAATCAGCCCCAGCATTTT. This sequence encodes CASSIQLSGYSNQPQHF.

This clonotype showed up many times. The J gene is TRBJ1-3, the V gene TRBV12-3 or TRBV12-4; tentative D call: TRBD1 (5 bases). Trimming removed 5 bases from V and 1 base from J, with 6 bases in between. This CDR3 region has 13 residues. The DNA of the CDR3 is TGTGCCAGCAGTCCAGGGTCTGGAAACACCATATATTTT. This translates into CASSPGSGNTIYF.

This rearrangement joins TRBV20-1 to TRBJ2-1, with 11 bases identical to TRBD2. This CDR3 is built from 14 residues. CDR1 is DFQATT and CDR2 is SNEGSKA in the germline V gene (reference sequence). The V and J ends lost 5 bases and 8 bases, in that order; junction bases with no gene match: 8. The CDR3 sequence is CSAVTSGRGDEQFF. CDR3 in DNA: TGCAGTGCTGTAACTAGCGGGAGAGGCGATGAGCAGTTCTTC.

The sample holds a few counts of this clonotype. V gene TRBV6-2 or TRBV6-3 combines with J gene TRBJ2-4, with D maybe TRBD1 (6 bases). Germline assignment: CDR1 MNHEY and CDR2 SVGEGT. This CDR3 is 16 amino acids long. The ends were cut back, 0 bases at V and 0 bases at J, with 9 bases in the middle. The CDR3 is CASSYSVQGAKNIQYF. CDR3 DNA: TGTGCCAGCAGTTACTCCGTACAGGGAGCCAAAAACATTCAGTACTTC.

CDR3 sequence (DNA): TGTGCCATCAGCCCCCCGTGGGGACTAGCGGAACCCGGGAGCACAGATACGCAGTATTTT. This translates into CAISPPWGLAEPGSTDTQYF. The V gene is TRBV10-3, the J gene TRBJ2-3; 11 bases fit TRBD2. This CDR3 has 20 residues. V lost 6 bases and J lost 0; bases outside the gene matches: 17. Germline V gene sequence: CDR1 ENHRY, CDR2 SYGVKD.

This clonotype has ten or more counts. The CDR3: CASSADRIKAFF. CDR3 nucleotide sequence: TGTGCCAGCAGCGCCGACAGGATTAAAGCTTTCTTT. The genes are TRBV6-2 or TRBV6-3 and TRBJ1-1; tentatively, D is TRBD1 (6 bases). The CDR3 has 12 amino acids. V dropped 6 bases and J dropped 9 bases, with 14 bases sitting between them. Germline V gives CDR1 MNHEY, CDR2 SVGEGT.

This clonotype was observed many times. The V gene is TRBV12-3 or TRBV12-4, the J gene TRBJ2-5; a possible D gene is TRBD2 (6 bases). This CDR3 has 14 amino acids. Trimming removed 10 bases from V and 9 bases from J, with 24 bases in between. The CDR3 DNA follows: TGTGCCACCTCGGACGGACGGACATCGGGGGCCCAGTACTTC. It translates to CATSDGRTSGAQYF.

Here the CDR3 DNA reads TGTGCCAGCAGCTTAGGTGGGACTAGAGCAGATACGCAGTATTTT. Protein: CASSLGGTRADTQYF. The J gene is TRBJ2-3, the V gene TRBV11-2, with 8 bases fitting TRBD2. Per germline, CDR1 SGHAT and CDR2 FQNNGV. This CDR3 has 15 residues. Germline trimming cut 1 base from V and 4 bases from J; bases unmatched to any gene: 4. Variable domain in full (rest from reference TRBV11-2 and TRBJ2-3): EAGVAQSPRYKIIEKRQSVAFWCNPISGHATLYWYQQILGQGPKLLIQFQNNGVVDDSQLPKDRFSAERLKGVDSTLKIQPAKLEDSAVYLCASSLGGTRADTQYFGPGTRLTVL.

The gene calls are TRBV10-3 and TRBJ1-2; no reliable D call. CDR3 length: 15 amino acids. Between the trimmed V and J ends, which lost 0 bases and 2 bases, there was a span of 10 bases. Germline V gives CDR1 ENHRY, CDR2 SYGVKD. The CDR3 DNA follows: TGTGCCATCAGTGAGTCGCTCGCGTTAAACTATGGCTACACCTTC. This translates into CAISESLALNYGYTF.

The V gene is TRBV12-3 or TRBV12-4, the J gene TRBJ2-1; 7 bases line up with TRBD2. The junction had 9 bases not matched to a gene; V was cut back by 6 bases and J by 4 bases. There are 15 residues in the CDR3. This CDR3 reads CASRPTSAQYNEQFF. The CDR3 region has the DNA TGTGCCAGCAGACCTACTAGCGCTCAGTACAATGAGCAGTTCTTC.

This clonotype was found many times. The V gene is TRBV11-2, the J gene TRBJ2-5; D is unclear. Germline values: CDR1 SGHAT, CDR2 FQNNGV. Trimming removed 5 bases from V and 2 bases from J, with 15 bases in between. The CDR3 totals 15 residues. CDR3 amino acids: CASSPPWAEQETQYF. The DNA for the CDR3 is TGTGCCAGCAGCCCCCCATGGGCGGAGCAAGAGACCCAGTACTTC.

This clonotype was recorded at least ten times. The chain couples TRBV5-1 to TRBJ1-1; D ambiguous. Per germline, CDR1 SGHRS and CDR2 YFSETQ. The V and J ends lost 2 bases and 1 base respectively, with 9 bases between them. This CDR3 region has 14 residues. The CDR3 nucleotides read TGCGCCAGCAGCTTTCTACAGTCGAACACTGAAGCTTTCTTT. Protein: CASSFLQSNTEAFF.